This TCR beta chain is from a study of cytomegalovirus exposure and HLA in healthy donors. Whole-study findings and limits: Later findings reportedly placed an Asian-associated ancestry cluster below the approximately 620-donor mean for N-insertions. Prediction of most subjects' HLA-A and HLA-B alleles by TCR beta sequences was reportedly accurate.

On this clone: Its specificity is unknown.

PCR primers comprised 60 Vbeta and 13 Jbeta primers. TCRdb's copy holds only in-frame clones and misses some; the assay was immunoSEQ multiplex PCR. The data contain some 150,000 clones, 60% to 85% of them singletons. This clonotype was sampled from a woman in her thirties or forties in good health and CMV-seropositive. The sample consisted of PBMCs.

The CDR3 bases are TGTGCCAGCAGCCCAGGGTTTCCGACTAGCAATCAGCCCCAGCATTTT. Its protein is CASSPGFPTSNQPQHF. This chain uses TRBV28 with TRBJ1-5, with D maybe TRBD1 (5 bases). The CDR3 is 16 amino acids. The V gene lost 6 bases and the J gene lost 0 bases, with 15 bases spanning the gap. Germline V gene lookup returns CDR1 MDHEN and CDR2 SYDVKM.